This paragraph reports one T cell receptor beta chain. As for treatment: oral pan-JAK inhibitor, 5-10 mg twice daily. These data belong to a study of CD8+ T cells in alopecia areata. After isolation, RNA underwent reverse transcription to generate cDNA as the sequencing template. Clones were sequenced by immunoSEQ multiplex PCR, and TCRdb holds only the in-frame ones, with some missing. The sample consists of under 200,000 clones, around three fifths of them appearing once. Sequencing used CD4+ T cells sorted from blood, obtained at week 24, from a patient treated with tofacitinib. This clonotype was obtained from a human donor with alopecia areata.

The CDR3 is CAWSSPVSPQHF. The CDR3 DNA reads TGTGCCTGGAGTTCCCCCGTGTCGCCCCAGCATTTT. The chain employs TRBV30 and TRBJ1-5; D gene ambiguous. This CDR3 is 12 amino acids long. Trimming took 2 bases from V and 9 from J, leaving 11 bases between them. Germline lookup yields CDR1 GTSNPN and CDR2 SVGIG (reference sequence).